This TCR beta chain was identified during a study of blood T cell repertoires in COVID-19. The overall study: Sites across the United States, Italy and Spain contributed samples from acute and convalescent COVID-19.

This CDR3 has 14 amino acids. The V gene lost 6 bases and the J gene lost 1 base, with 14 bases spanning the gap. Germline lookup yields CDR1 SGHRS and CDR2 YFSETQ. Assay used: immunoSEQ multiplex PCR; TCRdb lists only in-frame clones, some missing. This sample has over 60,000 clones, with around 84% found just once. The sequenced material came from peripheral blood. V usage is TRBV5-1 and J usage is TRBJ2-7; the D is unclear. The clonotype originates from a human donor in a cohort sampled during active COVID-19. The CDR3 nucleotides are TGCGCCAGCACTCCCAGTACCCATTCCTACGAGCAGTACTTC. It translates to CASTPSTHSYEQYF.